This TCR beta chain was sequenced in a study of blood T cell repertoires in COVID-19. Study context: Acute-phase and convalescent COVID-19 samples originated in the United States, Italy and Spain. Sources were T cells, B-cell-depleted T cells, or PBMCs; the material itself was cDNA or gDNA.

Seattle's cohort entered during active infection and was followed longitudinally. Losses at the gene ends were 4 bases for V and 6 bases for J; bases not matched to a gene: 9. Per the germline V gene, CDR1 is LGHDT and CDR2 is YNNKEL (reference sequence). The CDR3 runs 16 residues. Original data processing: Amplification with reference gene primers provided the estimates of nucleated cell counts. Sequencing used immunoSEQ multiplex PCR; TCRdb keeps in-frame clones, though not all of them. V and J calls and clone size are given by that table; D and trimming were obtained from the DNA. In the table there are 200,000 to 250,000 clones, 75% to 90% of which are singletons.

The chain employs TRBV3-1 (or the pseudogene TRBV3-2) and TRBJ2-1; 10 bases align to TRBD2. The sequence came from a woman aged 70-85 years with COVID-19, enrolled during active disease. The sequenced material came from peripheral blood. CDR3 loop: CASSRYLAGVGNEQFF. CDR3 nucleotides: TGTGCCAGCAGCCGATATCTAGCGGGAGTCGGCAATGAGCAGTTCTTC.